The clone carrying this T cell receptor (beta chain) was seen just once. The record originates from a study of blood T cell repertoires in COVID-19. Background on the study: Some COVID-19 samples were acute and others convalescent; all came from the United States, Italy and Spain.

Methods used by the authors: Estimated nucleated cell counts came from reference gene primer amplification. The table came from immunoSEQ multiplex PCR; TCRdb's copy has only in-frame clones and leaves some out. The DNA gave D and trimming, while V, J and clone size come from that table. This table has some 180,000 clones, 82% appearing once. CDR3 length: 15 amino acids. Trimming removed 0 bases from V and 2 bases from J, with 9 bases in between. Germline-derived CDR1 and CDR2 are SGHRS and YFSETQ. Sequencing input: peripheral blood. The sequence was collected from a woman aged 60 to 75 with COVID-19, enrolled during active disease. The chain has TRBV5-1 and TRBJ1-5; D may be TRBD1 (5 bases). CDR3 in DNA: TGCGCCAGCAGCTTGGGGGGCTTGCGCAATCAGCCCCAGCATTTT. It specifies CASSLGGLRNQPQHF.